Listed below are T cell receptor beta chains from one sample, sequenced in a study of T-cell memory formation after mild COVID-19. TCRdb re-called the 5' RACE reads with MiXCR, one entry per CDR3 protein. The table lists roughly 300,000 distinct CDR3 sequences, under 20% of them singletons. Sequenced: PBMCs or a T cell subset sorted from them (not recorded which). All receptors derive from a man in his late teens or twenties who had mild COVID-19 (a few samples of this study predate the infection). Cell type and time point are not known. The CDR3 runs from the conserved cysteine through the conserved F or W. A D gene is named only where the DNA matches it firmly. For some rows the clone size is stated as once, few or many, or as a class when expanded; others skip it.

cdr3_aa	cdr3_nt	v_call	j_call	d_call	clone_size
CASSLGIEGPYGYTF	TGTGCCAGCAGTTTAGGTATAGAGGGGCCCTATGGCTACACCTTC	TRBV12-3/TRBV12-4	TRBJ1-2	NA	few
CASGLTGPTYEQYF	TGTGCCAGCGGACTCACAGGGCCTACCTACGAGCAGTACTTC	TRBV28	TRBJ2-7	NA	NA
CASSFAGPETQYF	TGTGCCAGCAGCTTCGCAGGGCCAGAGACCCAGTACTTC	TRBV7-2	TRBJ2-5	NA	few
CASSWWETQYF	TGTGCCAGCAGCTGGTGGGAGACCCAGTACTTC	TRBV5-5	TRBJ2-5	NA	many
CASSQGGNSNQPQHF	TGTGCCAGCTCGCAGGGGGGGAATAGCAATCAGCCCCAGCATTTT	TRBV18	TRBJ1-5	TRBD1	few
CASSLRAGSYNEQFF	TGTGCCAGCAGTCTAAGGGCGGGGAGCTACAATGAGCAGTTCTTC	TRBV7-6	TRBJ2-1	NA	NA
CASSSGNRGEAFF	TGCGCCAGCAGTTCGGGGAACAGGGGTGAAGCTTTCTTT	TRBV5-1	TRBJ1-1	TRBD1	NA
CASSKTPKLHSNQPQHF	TGTGCCAGCAGCAAAACCCCAAAGCTACATAGCAATCAGCCCCAGCATTTT	TRBV21-1	TRBJ1-5	NA	NA
CASSEMGYYEQYF	TGTGCCAGCAGTGAAATGGGCTACTACGAGCAGTACTTC	TRBV6-1	TRBJ2-7	NA	NA
CASSFSGGLFYEQYF	TGCGCCAGCAGCTTCTCGGGGGGGCTTTTCTACGAGCAGTACTTC	TRBV5-1	TRBJ2-7	TRBD2	many
CASSPQRGGETQYF	TGTGCCAGCAGCCCCCAGCGGGGTGGGGAGACCCAGTACTTC	TRBV9	TRBJ2-5	TRBD2	NA
CASSSGTDTEAFF	TGCGCCAGCAGTTCTGGTACGGACACTGAAGCTTTCTTT	TRBV5-1	TRBJ1-1	NA	NA
CASAGTGEDTQYF	TGTGCCAGCGCGGGGACAGGCGAGGATACGCAGTATTTT	TRBV7-2	TRBJ2-3	TRBD1	NA
CASSFGTTGSPLHF	TGCGCCAGCAGCTTCGGGACCACCGGATCACCCCTCCACTTT	TRBV4-3	TRBJ1-6	NA	NA
CATSDPLDGDTQYF	TGTGCCACCAGTGACCCCTTGGATGGAGATACGCAGTATTTT	TRBV24-1	TRBJ2-3	NA	NA
CASSFQGVSAGELFF	TGTGCCAGCAGCTTTCAGGGAGTGTCGGCCGGGGAGCTGTTTTTT	TRBV7-8	TRBJ2-2	NA	many
CASSQDEGWGTEAFF	TGCGCCAGCAGCCAAGATGAGGGGTGGGGGACTGAAGCTTTCTTT	TRBV4-1	TRBJ1-1	NA	many
CSVEGGRGGETQYF	TGCAGCGTTGAAGGAGGGAGGGGAGGTGAGACCCAGTACTTC	TRBV29-1	TRBJ2-5	TRBD2	NA
CASRPGLAGHFEQFF	TGTGCCAGCAGACCCGGACTAGCGGGGCATTTTGAGCAGTTCTTC	TRBV4-2	TRBJ2-1	TRBD2	many
CASSLSRLGEQFF	TGTGCCAGCAGCCTCTCCCGACTAGGTGAGCAGTTCTTC	TRBV4-2	TRBJ2-1	NA	many
CASSRRLSSGNTIYF	TGTGCCAGCAGCCGTAGACTGTCCTCTGGAAACACCATATATTTT	TRBV7-2	TRBJ1-3	NA	many
CASSPRLGGGLQNYEQYF	TGTGCCAGCAGTCCCCGGTTGGGTGGGGGCCTACAAAACTACGAGCAGTACTTC	TRBV6-6	TRBJ2-7	NA	NA
CASSPSGRVHEQYF	TGTGCCAGCAGTCCCTCGGGCAGGGTCCACGAGCAGTACTTC	TRBV12-3/TRBV12-4	TRBJ2-7	NA	few
CSVGTRDQPQHF	TGCAGCGTGGGGACCCGTGATCAGCCCCAGCATTTT	TRBV29-1	TRBJ1-5	NA	NA
CASSPLTGTQETQYF	TGCGCCAGCAGCCCGCTGACAGGGACCCAAGAGACCCAGTACTTC	TRBV5-1	TRBJ2-5	TRBD1	NA
CASSLNRVGPGAFF	TGTGCCAGCAGCTTAAACAGGGTGGGACCAGGAGCTTTCTTT	TRBV7-9	TRBJ1-1	NA	few
CASSYSITVQETQYF	TGTGCCAGCAGTTACTCCATAACGGTCCAAGAGACCCAGTACTTC	TRBV6-6	TRBJ2-5	NA	few
CSVNQGNTIYF	TGCAGCGTAAACCAGGGAAACACCATATATTTT	TRBV29-1	TRBJ1-3	NA	many
CASRRNTQETQYF	TGCGCCAGCAGACGGAACACCCAAGAGACCCAGTACTTC	TRBV5-1	TRBJ2-5	NA	few
CASSLDLGDNEQFF	TGTGCCAGCAGCTTGGATCTAGGGGACAATGAGCAGTTCTTC	TRBV5-4	TRBJ2-1	NA	NA
CASSYFEAGQGTDTQYF	TGTGCCAGCAGTTACTTCGAGGCGGGACAGGGGACAGATACGCAGTATTTT	TRBV6-5	TRBJ2-3	TRBD1	NA
CASRMTGELFF	TGTGCCAGCAGGATGACCGGGGAGCTGTTTTTT	TRBV7-9	TRBJ2-2	NA	few
CASSSGTPGVETQYF	TGTGCCAGCAGTTCCGGGACCCCGGGCGTGGAGACCCAGTACTTC	TRBV12-3/TRBV12-4	TRBJ2-5	NA	few
CASSTGGGRTDTQYF	TGTGCCAGCAGCACCGGTGGGGGTCGGACAGATACGCAGTATTTT	TRBV7-2	TRBJ2-3	NA	few
CASSLRSGSSGYTF	TGCGCCAGCAGCCTGCGCTCGGGGAGCTCGGGCTACACCTTC	TRBV4-3	TRBJ1-2	NA	NA
CASSSGAGPAAHQPQHF	TGTGCCAGCAGCTCGGGGGCCGGGCCGGCTGCCCATCAGCCCCAGCATTTT	TRBV7-9	TRBJ1-5	NA	NA
CASSYSVSGDFNYGYTF	TGTGCCAGCAGTTACTCGGTTTCAGGAGACTTTAACTATGGCTACACCTTC	TRBV6-5	TRBJ1-2	NA	NA
CASSLGTGGSGNEQFF	TGTGCCAGCAGCTTAGGGACAGGGGGCTCGGGGAATGAGCAGTTCTTC	TRBV7-9	TRBJ2-1	TRBD1	few
CASSGYPGYTF	TGTGCCAGCAGCGGTTACCCAGGCTACACCTTC	TRBV9	TRBJ1-2	NA	many
CSARWHRGQETQYF	TGCAGTGCTAGATGGCACAGGGGGCAAGAGACCCAGTACTTC	TRBV20-1	TRBJ2-5	TRBD1	NA
CASSLELAGGETQYF	TGTGCCAGCAGCTTGGAACTAGCGGGGGGCGAGACCCAGTACTTC	TRBV5-4	TRBJ2-5	TRBD2	few